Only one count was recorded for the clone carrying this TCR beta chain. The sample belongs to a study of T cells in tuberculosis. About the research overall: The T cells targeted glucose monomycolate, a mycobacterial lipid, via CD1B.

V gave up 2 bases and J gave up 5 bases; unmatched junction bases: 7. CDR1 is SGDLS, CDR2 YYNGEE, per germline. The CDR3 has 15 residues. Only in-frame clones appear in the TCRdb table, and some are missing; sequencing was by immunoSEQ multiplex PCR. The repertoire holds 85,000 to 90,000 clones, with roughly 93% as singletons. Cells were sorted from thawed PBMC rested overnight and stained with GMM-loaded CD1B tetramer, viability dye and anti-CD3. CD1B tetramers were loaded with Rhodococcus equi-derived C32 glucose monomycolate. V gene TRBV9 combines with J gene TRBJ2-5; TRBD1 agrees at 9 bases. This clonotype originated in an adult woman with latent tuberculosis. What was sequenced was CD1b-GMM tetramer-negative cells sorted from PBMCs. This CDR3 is CASSVSGQGVETQYF. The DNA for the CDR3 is TGTGCCAGCAGCGTCTCGGGACAGGGCGTGGAGACCCAGTACTTC.